A single sample is the source of the 14 T cell receptor beta chains below, sequenced in a study of T-cell memory formation after mild COVID-19. In TCRdb, the 5' RACE reads were re-called with MiXCR into one record per CDR3 protein. Among 110,000 or so distinct CDR3 sequences listed, about 24% were seen once. Sequencing input: PBMCs or a T cell subset sorted from them (not recorded which). The receptors were gathered from a man between 18 and 29 years old who had mild COVID-19 (a few samples of this study predate the infection). Cell type and time point are not known.

The genes are TRBV4-3 and TRBJ2-7, with D hard to call. Trimming took off 0 bases at V and 5 bases at J, with 20 bases between the two ends. CDR1 LGHNA and CDR2 YSLEER come from the germline V gene. The CDR3 extends over 17 amino acids. The chain's CDR3 is CASSQDLSTAFLNEQYF. CDR3 in DNA: TGCGCCAGCAGCCAAGATCTTTCGACGGCCTTCTTGAACGAGCAGTACTTC.

V usage is TRBV7-8 and J usage is TRBJ2-7, with TRBD1 identical over 8 bases. The V and J ends lost 4 bases and 2 bases, in that order; junction bases with no gene match: 1. CDR1 is SGHVS, CDR2 FQNEAQ, per germline. This CDR3 region has 13 residues. This chain's CDR3 is CASSWDRPYEQYV. CDR3 bases: TGTGCCAGCAGCTGGGACAGGCCCTACGAGCAGTACGTC.

V and J are TRBV7-2 and TRBJ2-3; 11 bases are a match to TRBD2. The germline V gene has CDR1 SGHTA and CDR2 FQGNSA. CDR3 size: 15 residues. With V trimmed by 5 bases and J by 4 bases, 5 bases remained unmatched. CDR3 DNA: TGTGCCAGCAGCCCACCGACTAGCGGGGCAGATACGCAGTATTTT. As protein: CASSPPTSGADTQYF.

J is TRBJ2-1 and V is TRBV29-1; 13 bases match TRBD2. CDR1 and CDR2 (germline): SQVTM, ANQGSEA. The CDR3 spans 13 residues. V gave up 4 bases and J gave up 10 bases; unmatched junction bases: 4. Here the CDR3 DNA reads TGCAGCGTTGCCGTGACTAGCGGGGGGGAGCAGTTCTTC. It encodes CSVAVTSGGEQFF.

The chain uses TRBV6-5 and TRBJ2-3; D is perhaps TRBD2 (6 bases). The CDR3 sequence is 14 residues long. V shed 0 bases and J shed 7 bases, with 11 bases lying between them. The germline V gene encodes CDR1 MNHEY and CDR2 SVGAGI. This CDR3 reads CASSYSGGLHTQYF. CDR3 sequence (DNA): TGTGCCAGCAGTTACTCCGGGGGTCTACATACGCAGTATTTT.

The CDR3 DNA reads as TGTGCCAGCAGTTACTCGACGGGACTAGCGGCTAAAGCCTACAATGAGCAGTTCTTC. Translation gives CASSYSTGLAAKAYNEQFF. The chain carries TRBV6-6 and TRBJ2-1; 11 bases align to TRBD2. From germline, CDR1 is MNHNY and CDR2 SVGAGI (reference sequence). The CDR3 is 19 residues long. V shed 0 bases, J shed 2 bases, and the junction held 9 bases outside the gene matches.

This clonotype was seen a handful of times. V usage is TRBV5-1 and J usage is TRBJ2-1; 8 bases line up with TRBD1. Trimming cost V 0 bases and J 6 bases; bases outside gene matches: 8. Germline V CDR1 and CDR2: SGHRS, YFSETQ. The CDR3 length is 16 residues. The CDR3 reads CASSLVGTGSFNEQFF. The CDR3 region has the DNA TGCGCCAGCAGCTTGGTCGGGACAGGCTCTTTCAATGAGCAGTTCTTC.

This clonotype was seen only a few times. The genes are TRBV29-1 and TRBJ2-3; the match to TRBD2 covers 11 bases. Per germline, CDR1 SQVTM and CDR2 ANQGSEA. Losses at the gene ends were 4 bases for V and 2 bases for J; bases not matched to a gene: 8. The CDR3 covers 16 residues. This CDR3 is CSVVASGGTSTDTQYF. The CDR3 DNA follows: TGCAGCGTTGTGGCTAGCGGGGGGACTTCCACAGATACGCAGTATTTT.

CDR3 in amino acids: CATSGNRGGYTF. For the CDR3, the DNA is TGTGCCACCAGTGGGAACAGGGGAGGCTACACCTTC. The chain has TRBV24-1 and TRBJ1-2, with 7 bases identical to TRBD1. Germline CDR1 KGHDR, CDR2 SFDVKD. Trimming took 5 bases from V and 8 from J; bases not matched to a gene: 4. CDR3 size: 12 residues.

This clonotype was detected only a few times. The chain employs TRBV20-1 and TRBJ2-7, with D maybe TRBD1 (6 bases). Trimming cost V 2 bases and J 6 bases, with 17 bases left between them. This CDR3 contains 14 residues. Germline values: CDR1 DFQATT, CDR2 SNEGSKA (reference sequence). For the CDR3, the DNA is TGCAGTGCTAGAAGTCGGCAGGGGCTCCGCGAGCAGTACTTC. Its protein is CSARSRQGLREQYF.

The CDR3, as DNA: TGTGCCAGCAGCAGAGTTGGAGGGGGCTCTACCCAATATACGCAGTATTTT. It specifies CASSRVGGGSTQYTQYF. This chain joins TRBV9 and TRBJ2-3; D may be TRBD1 (7 bases). In germline, CDR1 is SGDLS, CDR2 YYNGEE. Trimming removed 4 bases from V and 7 bases from J, with 25 bases in between. The CDR3 extends over 17 amino acids.

This chain connects TRBV7-9 to TRBJ1-4; no reliable D call. The CDR3 contains 14 residues. Trimming cost V 1 base and J 2 bases, with 5 bases left between them. The germline V gene encodes CDR1 SEHNR and CDR2 FQNEAQ (reference sequence). CDR3 sequence: CASSLEPTNEKLFF. CDR3 coding DNA: TGTGCCAGCAGCTTAGAACCTACTAATGAAAAACTGTTTTTT.

Only a few counts were recorded for this clonotype. The genes are TRBV7-9 and TRBJ1-2, with TRBD1 identical over 7 bases. The germline V gene has CDR1 SEHNR and CDR2 FQNEAQ (reference sequence). The CDR3 is 14 amino acids. Trimming at V came to 0 bases and at J to 8 bases, leaving 6 bases not matched to a gene. The CDR3 spells CASSLATGSDGYTF. DNA of the CDR3: TGTGCCAGCAGCTTAGCGACAGGGTCCGACGGCTACACCTTC.

The chain employs TRBV12-5 and TRBJ1-2, with 9 nucleotides matching TRBD1. The CDR3 covers 17 residues. Looked up from germline, CDR1 is LGHNT and CDR2 is FRNRAP. Losses at the gene ends were 5 bases for V and 3 bases for J; bases not matched to a gene: 13. CDR3 nucleotide sequence: TGTGCTAGTGGTCCTACGGACAGGGGCAAAAAGGACTATGGCTACACCTTC. Translating gives CASGPTDRGKKDYGYTF.